This T cell receptor beta chain was identified during a study of shared clonotypes between healthy human individuals. Study-level points and caveats: The authors expected sequencing depth to affect clonotype sharing among donors.

With respect to this clone: Its antigen is not identified.

Assay execution took place at the deep level. Profiled with immunoSEQ multiplex PCR; TCRdb holds only in-frame clones, not every one. The sample shows roughly 500,000 clones, around four fifths of them seen only once. Sequenced input: PBMCs. The TCR comes from a woman between 40 and 50 years old in good health. Some clones in this sample may be carry-over from other donors' samples.

The CDR3 region is CASSLGLVKDHEQFF. The CDR3 nucleotides are TGTGCCAGCAGCTTGGGACTCGTTAAGGACCATGAGCAGTTCTTC. V gene TRBV5-6 combines with J gene TRBJ2-1; D gene unclear. Trimming removed 0 bases at V and 8 bases at J, with 15 bases between. The CDR3 is 15 amino acids. Germline V lookup: CDR1 SGHDT, CDR2 YYEEEE.